These 9 T cell receptor beta chains were sequenced from one sample in a study of HIV-infected patients and healthy controls. TCRdb independently ran MiXCR on the 5' RACE reads; one entry per CDR3 protein. Altogether about 64,000 distinct CDR3 sequences are present, 19% being singletons, with the ten largest covering more than 1.2%. The sample consisted of CD4+ T cells from blood. These receptors were obtained from a human donor in good health.

The V gene is TRBV10-3, the J gene TRBJ2-7; a weak D match, TRBD1 (7 bases). The V and J ends lost 7 bases and 4 bases respectively, with 20 bases between them. The CDR3 totals 15 residues. Per the germline V gene, CDR1 is ENHRY and CDR2 is SYGVKD. The CDR3: CAINRGDREKYEQYF. The CDR3 DNA follows: TGTGCCATCAATAGGGGGGACAGAGAAAAATACGAGCAGTACTTC.

Ten or more counts support this clonotype. The chain combines TRBV18 with TRBJ1-3; D uncertain. The CDR3 is 16 amino acids. CDR1 is KGHSH and CDR2 is LQKENI in the germline V gene. The ends were cut back, 1 base at V and 0 bases at J, with 10 bases in the middle. The CDR3 here is CASSPQPAGSGNTIYF. The CDR3 DNA reads as TGTGCCAGCTCACCACAGCCAGCGGGCTCTGGAAACACCATATATTTT.

This clonotype was seen many times. The V and J genes are TRBV7-9 and TRBJ2-7, with TRBD1 identical over 7 bases. This CDR3 comprises 12 residues. The V gene end was trimmed by 5 bases and the J gene end by 5 bases; junction bases not matched to a gene: 3. Per the germline V gene, CDR1 is SEHNR and CDR2 is FQNEAQ (reference sequence). CDR3 nucleotides: TGTGCCAGCAGCCTAACAGGGGACGAGCAGTACTTC. It is translated as CASSLTGDEQYF.

Ten or more counts support this clonotype. The chain couples TRBV5-1 to TRBJ1-2, with D possibly matching TRBD1 (5 bases). The CDR3 runs 13 residues. V was clipped by 0 bases and J by 8 bases, with 11 bases between them. Looked up from germline, CDR1 is SGHRS and CDR2 is YFSETQ. This chain's CDR3 is CASSLGQREGYTF. The CDR3 coding sequence is TGCGCCAGCAGCTTGGGACAGCGAGAAGGCTACACCTTC.

Note on this clonotype: Mismatch with germline at one junction end may stem from a read error. The genes are TRBV7-9 and TRBJ2-7, with 7 bases identical to TRBD2. The CDR3 consists of 14 residues. Germline CDR1 reads SEHNR; CDR2 reads FQNEAQ (reference sequence). This CDR3 reads CASGRASGPYGQYF. CDR3 nucleotide sequence: TGTGCCAGCGGGAGGGCTAGCGGACCCTACGGGCAGTACTTC.

This clonotype occurred a few times. This rearrangement joins TRBV6-6 to TRBJ2-7; D gene uncertain. CDR1 and CDR2 from the germline V gene are MNHNY and SVGAGI (reference sequence). The CDR3 runs to 15 residues. V shed 6 bases and J shed 2 bases, with 17 bases lying between them. The CDR3 loop reads CASRRAKDPAYEQYF. CDR3 DNA: TGTGCCAGCAGACGGGCAAAGGACCCGGCCTACGAGCAGTACTTC.

This clonotype was picked up a small number of times. This sequence joins TRBV7-3 and TRBJ1-2; a weak D match, TRBD1 (5 bases). The V end lost 2 bases, the J end lost 0 bases, and 19 bases lay between the germline ends. The CDR3 runs to 18 residues. Germline V lookup: CDR1 SGHTA, CDR2 FQGTGA. The CDR3 here is CASSLVGGGGDSNYGYTF. CDR3 DNA sequence: TGTGCCAGCAGCTTAGTCGGGGGTGGAGGGGACTCTAACTATGGCTACACCTTC.

This sequence joins TRBV20-1 and TRBJ1-5, with no clear D. CDR3 length: 15 amino acids. V was pared by 0 bases and J by 2 bases, with 11 bases between. Germline loops: CDR1 DFQATT, CDR2 SNEGSKA (reference sequence). The CDR3 DNA follows: TGCAGTGCTAGAGAGGGCAGGATTGGCAATCAGCCCCAGCATTTT. It translates to CSAREGRIGNQPQHF.

This chain links TRBV30 with TRBJ2-1; 7 bases fit TRBD1. Trimming took 0 bases from V and 9 from J; bases not matched to a gene: 26. Germline V gene data show CDR1 as GTSNPN and CDR2 as SVGIG (reference sequence). The length of the CDR3 is 20 residues. The CDR3 DNA is TGTGCCTGGAGTGTAACCCCTCAGGGGAAGGGGGCAATGAGGCGCGGTGAGCAGTTCTTC. Amino acids: CAWSVTPQGKGAMRRGEQFF.